This TCR beta chain came from a study of OX40 agonist ivuxolimab in advanced cancers. This table comes from immunoSEQ multiplex PCR, and its TCRdb copy is limited to in-frame clones, with some not included. The sample has 30,000 to 45,000 clones, around 87% seen once. The CDR3 loop spans 14 amino acids. J was trimmed by 5 bases and V by 4 bases; bases with no gene match: 7. The germline CDR1 and CDR2 sequences are SGHRS and YFSETQ. The sequences come from CD4+ or CD8+ T cells sorted from blood, collected in a trial of the OX40 agonist ivuxolimab. The V call is TRBV5-1, the J call TRBJ2-7; 9 nucleotides align to TRBD1. This TCR derives from an adult with an advanced solid tumor such as melanoma, head and neck, liver or kidney cancer. The CDR3 here is CASSGGTGRDEQYF. The CDR3 nucleotides read TGCGCCAGCAGCGGGGGGACAGGGCGAGACGAGCAGTACTTC.